In its sample, the clone carrying this T cell receptor (beta chain) was seen many times. The data derive from a study of human T cells and chemical hapten exposure. Trimming shortened V by 0 bases and J by 1 base, and 9 bases separated the two germline ends. Germline V gene lookup returns CDR1 MNHNY and CDR2 SVGAGI (reference sequence). The CDR3 contains 15 residues. The time point was: pre-sensitization, week 0. Treatment defined: therapeutic diphenylcyclopropenone sensitization with weekly scalp DPC. TCRdb independently ran MiXCR on the RACE reads; one entry per CDR3 protein. The profile shows more than 80,000 distinct CDR3 sequences, approximately 12% of them singletons.

This sequence originates from a woman between 45 and 65 years old with alopecia areata. Some clones in this sample may be carry-over from other donors' samples. The chain couples TRBV6-6 to TRBJ1-1; D remains ambiguous. The source was whole blood, collected in connection with sensitization to the hapten diphenylcyclopropenone (DPC). The CDR3 DNA sequence: TGTGCCAGCAGTTACTCGATTTTGAGGAACACTGAAGCTTTCTTT. It yields the protein CASSYSILRNTEAFF.